A selection of T cell receptor beta chains follows, all from one sample in a study of blood T cells in healthy people across ages. TCRdb ran MiXCR on the 5' RACE reads and lists one entry per CDR3 protein. Of under 950,000 distinct CDR3 sequences in the sample, around a fifth are singletons; the top ten hold about 22%. Sequencing input: blood. The receptors come from a man between 65 and 80 years old in good health. The CDR3 runs from the conserved cysteine through the conserved F or W. D genes are given only for firm matches. Clone size appears in some rows only: once, few, many, or a class for an expanded clone.

size	J	D	V	CDR3	DNA
few	TRBJ2-7	NA	TRBV6-5	CASSNYMGRQTYEQYF	TGTGCCAGCAGTAACTACATGGGCAGGCAAACCTACGAGCAGTACTTC
NA	TRBJ1-4	NA	TRBV25-1	CASSPRGINEKLFF	TGTGCCAGCAGTCCCAGGGGAATAAATGAAAAACTGTTTTTT
NA	TRBJ2-1	NA	TRBV15	CATSRRTTGLSSYNEQFF	TGTGCCACCAGCAGACGTACTACGGGGCTAAGCTCCTACAATGAGCAGTTCTTC
few	TRBJ2-7	NA	TRBV7-7	CASSSRTADYVSYEQYF	TGTGCCAGCAGCTCCCGGACGGCGGACTACGTCTCCTACGAGCAGTACTTC
NA	TRBJ2-2	NA	TRBV12-3/TRBV12-4	CASSLVFDTGELFF	TGTGCCAGCAGCCTAGTATTTGACACCGGGGAGCTGTTTTTT
NA	TRBJ2-5	NA	TRBV5-1	CASSLKKETQYF	TGCGCCAGCAGCTTGAAAAAAGAGACCCAGTACTTC
NA	TRBJ1-1	NA	TRBV15	CATSSWGGVVPEAFF	TGTGCCACCAGCAGCTGGGGGGGGGTGGTCCCTGAAGCTTTCTTT
NA	TRBJ2-3	NA	TRBV5-1	CASSFSLVIGTDTQYF	TGCGCCAGCAGCTTCTCACTGGTTATTGGCACAGATACGCAGTATTTT
NA	TRBJ2-3	TRBD1	TRBV12-3/TRBV12-4	CASSLKGQGADTQYF	TGTGCCAGCAGTTTAAAAGGACAGGGGGCAGATACGCAGTATTTT
NA	TRBJ1-5	NA	TRBV14	CASSQVQKDQPQHF	TGTGCCAGCAGCCAAGTACAGAAGGATCAGCCCCAGCATTTT
NA	TRBJ2-4	NA	TRBV28	CASSSSGLHWDIQYF	TGTGCCAGCAGTTCCTCGGGTCTGCATTGGGACATTCAGTACTTC
few	TRBJ1-5	NA	TRBV12-3/TRBV12-4	CASSLAPGPQHF	TGTGCCAGCAGTTTAGCGCCAGGGCCCCAGCATTTT
NA	TRBJ2-1	TRBD2	TRBV7-9	CASKRGLAGPRDNEQFF	TGTGCCAGCAAGCGTGGACTAGCGGGACCCCGGGACAATGAGCAGTTCTTC
few	TRBJ1-5	NA	TRBV6-2/TRBV6-3	CASTLDRAVKGPQHF	TGTGCCAGCACCCTGGACCGCGCTGTAAAAGGTCCCCAGCATTTT
NA	TRBJ2-1	TRBD2	TRBV7-9	CASSLTAGVGNEQFF	TGTGCCAGCAGCTTAACAGCGGGAGTGGGCAATGAGCAGTTCTTC
NA	TRBJ2-3	TRBD2	TRBV7-3	CASSFRLAGGQDTQYF	TGTGCCAGCAGCTTCAGACTAGCGGGAGGACAGGATACGCAGTATTTT
NA	TRBJ2-1	NA	TRBV12-3/TRBV12-4	CASSPFRGLDEQFF	TGTGCCAGCAGTCCCTTTCGGGGGCTGGATGAGCAGTTCTTC
many	TRBJ2-1	NA	TRBV7-9	CASSPRDTLVLNEQFF	TGTGCCAGCAGCCCCCGAGACACCCTAGTTCTCAATGAGCAGTTCTTC
NA	TRBJ2-1	NA	TRBV6-5	CASSYDGSFYNEQFF	TGTGCCAGCAGTTACGATGGCAGCTTCTACAATGAGCAGTTCTTC
NA	TRBJ2-3	NA	TRBV2	CASSKGLFTDTQYF	TGTGCCAGCAGTAAAGGCCTTTTCACAGATACGCAGTATTTT
NA	TRBJ2-1	NA	TRBV6-1	CASSEGAVPNEQFF	TGTGCCAGCAGTGAAGGGGCGGTCCCAAATGAGCAGTTCTTC
NA	TRBJ2-1	NA	TRBV28	CASSPPGEQFF	TGTGCCAGCAGTCCCCCCGGGGAGCAGTTCTTC
NA	TRBJ1-2	NA	TRBV7-2	CASSLALGAANYGYTF	TGTGCCAGCAGCTTAGCTCTCGGTGCAGCTAACTATGGCTACACCTTC
few	TRBJ2-2	TRBD1	TRBV23-1	CASSQSGPPPKDRGDGELFF	TGCGCCAGCAGTCAATCTGGACCCCCACCGAAAGACAGGGGCGACGGGGAGCTGTTTTTT
NA	TRBJ2-3	NA	TRBV10-3	CAISQGGPTDTQYF	TGTGCCATCAGCCAGGGGGGGCCCACAGATACGCAGTATTTT
many	TRBJ2-3	NA	TRBV12-3/TRBV12-4	CASSSGGQNTDTQYF	TGTGCCAGCAGCTCTGGGGGGCAGAACACAGATACGCAGTATTTT
few	TRBJ1-2	NA	TRBV6-6	CASSQPRDGKGGGYTF	TGTGCCAGCAGTCAACCCCGGGACGGGAAAGGCGGTGGCTACACCTTC
NA	TRBJ2-1	TRBD2	TRBV6-6	CASSRLAGRRDEQFF	TGTGCCAGCAGTCGGCTAGCGGGTCGTCGGGATGAGCAGTTCTTC
few	TRBJ2-1	TRBD2	TRBV20-1	CSAPRVTSGHNEQFF	TGCAGTGCCCCCCGGGTGACTAGCGGCCACAATGAGCAGTTCTTC
many	TRBJ1-1	NA	TRBV29-1	CSAEVRFEAFF	TGCAGCGCCGAGGTTCGATTTGAAGCTTTCTTT
NA	TRBJ2-5	TRBD1	TRBV5-1	CASNPGTVQETQYF	TGCGCCAGCAACCCAGGGACAGTCCAAGAGACCCAGTACTTC
NA	TRBJ1-3	TRBD1	TRBV30	CAWSQDRDSGNTIYF	TGTGCCTGGAGTCAGGACAGGGACTCTGGAAACACCATATATTTT
NA	TRBJ2-1	NA	TRBV20-1	CSARAGLHNEQFF	TGCAGTGCTAGAGCGGGCCTGCACAATGAGCAGTTCTTC
NA	TRBJ2-7	TRBD1	TRBV3-1	CASSQGNRGNNEQYF	TGTGCCAGCAGCCAAGGGAACAGGGGGAACAACGAGCAGTACTTC
NA	TRBJ1-5	NA	TRBV2	CASSEIIQGNQPQHF	TGTGCCAGCAGTGAAATAATACAAGGCAATCAGCCCCAGCATTTT
NA	TRBJ2-3	TRBD2	TRBV7-2	CASSGRRGLAGDSYTQYF	TGTGCCAGCAGCGGACGGAGAGGACTAGCGGGAGACTCGTATACGCAGTATTTT
NA	TRBJ2-5	NA	TRBV6-5	CASSYGASRETQYF	TGTGCCAGCAGTTACGGTGCCAGTAGAGAGACCCAGTACTTC
few	TRBJ2-3	TRBD1	TRBV28	CASSDRTGRTDTQYF	TGTGCCAGCAGTGACCGGACAGGACGCACAGATACGCAGTATTTT
few	TRBJ2-5	TRBD2	TRBV4-3	CASSQQLTSGLQETQYF	TGCGCCAGCAGCCAACAACTGACTAGCGGCTTACAAGAGACCCAGTACTTC
NA	TRBJ2-5	NA	TRBV6-1	CASSEAQGPETQYF	TGTGCCAGCAGTGAAGCTCAGGGTCCGGAGACCCAGTACTTC
few	TRBJ2-4	TRBD1	TRBV20-1	CSASYTGGAAKNIQYF	TGCAGTGCTAGTTACACAGGGGGCGCGGCCAAAAACATTCAGTACTTC
NA	TRBJ2-3	TRBD2	TRBV19	CAETGLVGDTQYF	TGTGCCGAGACGGGACTAGTCGGAGATACGCAGTATTTT
NA	TRBJ1-1	NA	TRBV3-1	CASSHPGSQGGNTEAFF	TGTGCCAGCAGCCACCCCGGGTCACAGGGTGGGAACACTGAAGCTTTCTTT
NA	TRBJ2-2	TRBD1	TRBV20-1	CSAHGTANTGELFF	TGCAGTGCCCACGGGACAGCGAACACCGGGGAGCTGTTTTTT
few	TRBJ2-6	NA	TRBV5-6	CASSFSNVLTF	TGTGCCAGCAGCTTCTCCAACGTCCTGACTTTC
NA	TRBJ2-1	NA	TRBV15	CATSRDMGVNEQFF	TGTGCCACCAGCAGAGATATGGGGGTCAATGAGCAGTTCTTC
few	TRBJ1-5	NA	TRBV6-4	CASSDSSTDTQHF	TGTGCCAGCAGTGACTCGAGCACAGATACGCAGCATTTT
NA	TRBJ1-1	NA	TRBV12-3/TRBV12-4	CASSHPRDNTEAFF	TGTGCCAGCAGCCACCCCCGCGATAACACTGAAGCTTTCTTT
few	TRBJ1-2	TRBD1	TRBV10-3	CAIRGDRGYGYTF	TGTGCCATCAGGGGGGACAGAGGATATGGCTACACCTTC
NA	TRBJ2-3	TRBD1	TRBV5-1	CASSSETGSRTDTQYF	TGCGCCAGCAGCTCCGAGACAGGGTCCCGCACAGATACGCAGTATTTT
NA	TRBJ2-7	NA	TRBV27	CASSLRQGRAVSYEQYF	TGTGCCAGCAGTTTACGGCAGGGTAGGGCGGTCTCCTACGAGCAGTACTTC
NA	TRBJ1-4	NA	TRBV29-1	CSAGIPSANEKLFF	TGCAGCGCAGGGATTCCTTCGGCTAATGAAAAACTGTTTTTT
few	TRBJ2-5	TRBD2	TRBV7-9	CASSLGTIFHF	TGTGCCAGCAGCCTGGGGACTATTTTTCACTTC
few	TRBJ2-5	TRBD1	TRBV15	CATSNGQEQETQYF	TGTGCCACCAGCAATGGACAGGAACAAGAGACCCAGTACTTC
few	TRBJ2-1	NA	TRBV9	CASSVVWGASYNEQFF	TGTGCCAGCAGCGTAGTATGGGGGGCTTCCTACAATGAGCAGTTCTTC
NA	TRBJ2-1	TRBD2	TRBV12-3/TRBV12-4	CASSARSGDNEQFF	TGTGCCAGCAGTGCCAGGAGCGGGGACAATGAGCAGTTCTTC